This T cell receptor (beta chain) was observed in a study of T cell responses to AZD1222 COVID-19 vaccine. Study information: Investigators merged groups given second doses at roughly 4 or roughly 12 weeks. Study findings and constraints: Baseline antibody screening turned up just six seropositive AZD1222 recipients. A mostly white British donor set with more females was recruited, and clonal diversity was possibly underestimated.

About this clone itself: Its antigen is not identified.

The CDR3 loop spans 16 amino acids. V was shortened by 2 bases and J by 7 bases, with 15 bases between the two germline ends. Per germline, CDR1 MDHEN and CDR2 SYDVKM. Assay: immunoSEQ multiplex PCR; the TCRdb copy retains only in-frame clones and omits some. The sample yields over 95,000 clones, approximately 90% seen once. This TCR derives from an adult in good health. The chain employs TRBV28 and TRBJ1-6; D is uncertain. Sequencing was performed on peripheral blood, taken on day 0 of AZD1222 vaccination. CDR3 residues: CASSLIEGARNSPLHF. Written as DNA, the CDR3 is TGTGCCAGCAGTTTAATAGAGGGAGCTCGAAATTCACCCCTCCACTTT.